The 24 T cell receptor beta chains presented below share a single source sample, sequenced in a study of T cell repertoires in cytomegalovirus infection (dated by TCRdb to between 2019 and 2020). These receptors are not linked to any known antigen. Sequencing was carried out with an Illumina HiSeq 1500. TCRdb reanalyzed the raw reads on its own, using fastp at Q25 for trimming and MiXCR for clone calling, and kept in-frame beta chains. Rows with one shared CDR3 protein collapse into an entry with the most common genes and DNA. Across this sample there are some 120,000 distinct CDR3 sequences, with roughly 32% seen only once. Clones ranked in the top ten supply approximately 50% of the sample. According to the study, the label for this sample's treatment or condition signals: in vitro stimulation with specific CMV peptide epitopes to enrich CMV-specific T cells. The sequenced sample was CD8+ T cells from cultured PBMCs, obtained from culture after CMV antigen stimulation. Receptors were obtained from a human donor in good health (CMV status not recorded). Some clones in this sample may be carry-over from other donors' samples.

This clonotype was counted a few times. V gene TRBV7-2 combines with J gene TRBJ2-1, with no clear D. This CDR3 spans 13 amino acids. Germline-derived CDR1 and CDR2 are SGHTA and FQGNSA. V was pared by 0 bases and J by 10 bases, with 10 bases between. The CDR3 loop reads CASSLAESREQFF. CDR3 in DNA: TGTGCCAGCAGCTTAGCGGAGTCGAGAGAGCAGTTCTTC.

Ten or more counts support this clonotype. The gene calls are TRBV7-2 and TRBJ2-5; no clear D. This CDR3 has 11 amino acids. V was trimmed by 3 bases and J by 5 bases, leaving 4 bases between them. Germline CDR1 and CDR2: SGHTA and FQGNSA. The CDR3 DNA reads TGTGCCAGCAGCTTTTGGGAGACCCAGTACTTC. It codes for CASSFWETQYF.

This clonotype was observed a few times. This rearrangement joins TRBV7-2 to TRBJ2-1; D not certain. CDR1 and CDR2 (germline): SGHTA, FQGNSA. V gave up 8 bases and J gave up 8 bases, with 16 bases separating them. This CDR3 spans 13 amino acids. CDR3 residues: CASLPETWDEQFF. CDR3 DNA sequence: TGTGCCAGCTTACCCGAGACGTGGGATGAGCAGTTCTTC.

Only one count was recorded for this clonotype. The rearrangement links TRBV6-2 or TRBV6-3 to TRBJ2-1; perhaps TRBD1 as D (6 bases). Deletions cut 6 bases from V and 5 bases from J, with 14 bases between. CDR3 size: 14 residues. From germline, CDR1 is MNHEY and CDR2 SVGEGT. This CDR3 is CASSLQGSHNEQFF. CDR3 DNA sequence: TGTGCCAGCAGCCTACAGGGTTCCCACAATGAGCAGTTCTTC.

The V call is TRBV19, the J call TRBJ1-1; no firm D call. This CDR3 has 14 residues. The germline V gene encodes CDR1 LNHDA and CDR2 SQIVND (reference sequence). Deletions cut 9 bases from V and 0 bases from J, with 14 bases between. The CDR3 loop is CASGLLGMNTEAFF. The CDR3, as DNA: TGTGCCAGCGGCCTGTTGGGGATGAACACTGAAGCTTTCTTT.

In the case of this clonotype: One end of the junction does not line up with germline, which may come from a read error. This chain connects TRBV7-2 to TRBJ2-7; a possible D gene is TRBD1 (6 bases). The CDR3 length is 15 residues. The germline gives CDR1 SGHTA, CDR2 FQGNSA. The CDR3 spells CASSLEAGDPYKQYF. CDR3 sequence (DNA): TGTGCCAGCAGCTTAGAGGCAGGGGATCCCTACAAGCAGTACTTC.

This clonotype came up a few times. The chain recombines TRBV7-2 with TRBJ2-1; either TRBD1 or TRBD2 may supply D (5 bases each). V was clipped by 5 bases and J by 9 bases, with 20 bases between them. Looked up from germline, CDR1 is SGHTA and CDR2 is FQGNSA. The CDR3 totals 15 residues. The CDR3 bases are TGTGCCAGCAGCCAGCCGGGGTTAAGGGGCGGTGAGCAGTTCTTC. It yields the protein CASSQPGLRGGEQFF.

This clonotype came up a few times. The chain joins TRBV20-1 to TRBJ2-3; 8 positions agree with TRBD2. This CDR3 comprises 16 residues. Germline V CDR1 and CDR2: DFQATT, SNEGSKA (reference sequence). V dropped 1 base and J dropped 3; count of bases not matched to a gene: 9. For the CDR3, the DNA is TGCAGTGCTAGAGCACTCTCGCGGGGGGTGACAGATACGCAGTATTTT. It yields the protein CSARALSRGVTDTQYF.

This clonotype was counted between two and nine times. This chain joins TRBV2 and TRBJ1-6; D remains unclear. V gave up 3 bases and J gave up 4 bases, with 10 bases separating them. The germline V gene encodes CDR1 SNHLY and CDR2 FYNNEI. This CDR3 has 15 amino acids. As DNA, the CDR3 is TGTGCCAGCAGTGAGAGACGGCCTTATAATTCACCCCTCCACTTT. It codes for CASSERRPYNSPLHF.

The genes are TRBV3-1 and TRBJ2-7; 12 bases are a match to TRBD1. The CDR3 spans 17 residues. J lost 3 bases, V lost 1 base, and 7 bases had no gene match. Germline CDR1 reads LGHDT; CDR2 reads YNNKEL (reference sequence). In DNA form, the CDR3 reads TGTGCCAGCAGCCAAGGGTCGTGGGACAGGGGGCTCTACGAGCAGTACTTC. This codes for CASSQGSWDRGLYEQYF.

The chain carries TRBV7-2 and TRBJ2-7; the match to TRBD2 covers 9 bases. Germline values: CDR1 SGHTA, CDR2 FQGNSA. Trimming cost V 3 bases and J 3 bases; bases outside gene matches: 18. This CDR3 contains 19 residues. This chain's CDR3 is CASSFSTAGRGGSSYEQYF. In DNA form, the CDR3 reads TGTGCCAGCAGCTTTTCAACCGCCGGGCGGGGGGGTTCAAGCTACGAGCAGTACTTC.

The CDR3 region is CASSSELAGGTDTQYF. The CDR3, as DNA: TGTGCCAGCAGCTCCGAACTAGCGGGGGGGACAGATACGCAGTATTTT. The V gene is TRBV7-6, the J gene TRBJ2-3, with 13 bases identical to TRBD2. The germline V gene has CDR1 SGHVS and CDR2 FNYEAQ. There are 16 residues in the CDR3. V was pared by 4 bases and J by 3 bases, with 4 bases of the junction left unmatched.

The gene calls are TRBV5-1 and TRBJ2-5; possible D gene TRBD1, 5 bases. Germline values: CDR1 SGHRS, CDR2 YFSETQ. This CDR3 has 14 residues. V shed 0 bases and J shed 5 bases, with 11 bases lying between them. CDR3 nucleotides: TGCGCCAGCAGCTTGGTTGATCAGGGCGAGACCCAGTACTTC. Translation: CASSLVDQGETQYF.

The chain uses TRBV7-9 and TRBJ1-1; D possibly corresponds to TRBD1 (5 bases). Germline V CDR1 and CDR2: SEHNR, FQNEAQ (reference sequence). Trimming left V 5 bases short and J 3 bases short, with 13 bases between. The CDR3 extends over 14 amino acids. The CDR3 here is CASSLGQLYTEAFF. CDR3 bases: TGTGCCAGCAGCCTGGGGCAGTTGTACACTGAAGCTTTCTTT.

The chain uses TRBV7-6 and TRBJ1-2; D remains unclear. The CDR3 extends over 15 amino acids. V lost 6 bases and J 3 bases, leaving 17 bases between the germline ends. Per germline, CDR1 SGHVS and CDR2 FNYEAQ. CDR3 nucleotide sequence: TGTGCCAGCAGTTCCGGGCCTCAAATCCACTATGGCTACACCTTC. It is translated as CASSSGPQIHYGYTF.

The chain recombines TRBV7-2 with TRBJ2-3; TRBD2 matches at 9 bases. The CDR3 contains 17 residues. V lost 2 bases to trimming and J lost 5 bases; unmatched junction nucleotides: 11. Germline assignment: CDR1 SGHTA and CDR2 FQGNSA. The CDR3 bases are TGTGCCAGCAGCTTAATTGTGCAGCGGGGGGTTGGAGATACGCAGTATTTT. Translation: CASSLIVQRGVGDTQYF.

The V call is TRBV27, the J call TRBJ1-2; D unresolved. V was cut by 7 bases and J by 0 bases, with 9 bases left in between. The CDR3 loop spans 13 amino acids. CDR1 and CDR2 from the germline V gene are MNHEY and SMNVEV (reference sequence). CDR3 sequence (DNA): TGTGCCAGCACCATAACTCCTAACTATGGCTACACCTTC. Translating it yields CASTITPNYGYTF.

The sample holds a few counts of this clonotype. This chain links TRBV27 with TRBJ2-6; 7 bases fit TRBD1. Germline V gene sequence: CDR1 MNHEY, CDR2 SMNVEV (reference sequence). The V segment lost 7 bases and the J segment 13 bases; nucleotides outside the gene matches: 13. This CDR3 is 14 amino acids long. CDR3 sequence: CASTRQGEVDVLTF. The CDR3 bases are TGTGCCAGCACACGCCAGGGGGAAGTGGATGTCCTGACTTTC.

The CDR3 spells CASSREGEDYGYTF. The CDR3 DNA reads as TGTGCCAGCAGCCGGGAAGGAGAGGACTATGGCTACACCTTC. The chain recombines TRBV3-1 with TRBJ1-2; unclear D gene. This CDR3 spans 14 amino acids. The germline V and J ends were trimmed by 4 bases and 3 bases, with 12 bases remaining between them. The V gene's germline CDR1 is LGHDT and CDR2 YNNKEL (reference sequence).

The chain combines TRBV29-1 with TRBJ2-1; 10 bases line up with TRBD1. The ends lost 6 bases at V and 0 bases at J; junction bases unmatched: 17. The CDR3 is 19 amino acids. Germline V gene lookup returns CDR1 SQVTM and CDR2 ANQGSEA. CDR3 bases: TGCAGCGTCTATACGACAGGGGGCGCCTCGTTAAGCTCCTACAATGAGCAGTTCTTC. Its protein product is CSVYTTGGASLSSYNEQFF.

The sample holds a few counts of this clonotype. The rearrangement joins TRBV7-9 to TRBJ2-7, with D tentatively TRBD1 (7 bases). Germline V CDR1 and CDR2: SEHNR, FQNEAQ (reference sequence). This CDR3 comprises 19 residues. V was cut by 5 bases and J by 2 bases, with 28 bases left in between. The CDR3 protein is CASSPATGGGAKTPYEQYF. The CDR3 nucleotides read TGTGCCAGCAGCCCAGCAACCGGAGGGGGCGCGAAGACTCCCTACGAGCAGTACTTC.

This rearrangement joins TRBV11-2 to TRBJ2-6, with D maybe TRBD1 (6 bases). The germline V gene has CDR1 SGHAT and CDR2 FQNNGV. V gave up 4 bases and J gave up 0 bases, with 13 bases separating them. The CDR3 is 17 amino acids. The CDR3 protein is CASSYRGRGSGANVLTF. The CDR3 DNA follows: TGTGCCAGCAGCTACCGGGGCAGGGGCTCTGGGGCCAACGTCCTGACTTTC.

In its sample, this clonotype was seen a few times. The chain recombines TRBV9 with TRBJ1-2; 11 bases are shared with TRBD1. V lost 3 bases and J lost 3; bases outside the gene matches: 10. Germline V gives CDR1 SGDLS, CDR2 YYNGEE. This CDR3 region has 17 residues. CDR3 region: CASSASGTGGTDYGYTF. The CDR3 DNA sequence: TGTGCCAGCAGCGCATCCGGGACAGGGGGGACGGACTATGGCTACACCTTC.

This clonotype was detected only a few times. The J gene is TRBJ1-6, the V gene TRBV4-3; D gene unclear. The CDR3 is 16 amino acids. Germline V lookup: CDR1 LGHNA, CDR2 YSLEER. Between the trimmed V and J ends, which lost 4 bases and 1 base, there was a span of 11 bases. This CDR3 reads CASSRAGESYNSPLHF. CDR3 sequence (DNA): TGCGCCAGCAGCCGAGCTGGGGAGTCCTATAATTCACCCCTCCACTTT.